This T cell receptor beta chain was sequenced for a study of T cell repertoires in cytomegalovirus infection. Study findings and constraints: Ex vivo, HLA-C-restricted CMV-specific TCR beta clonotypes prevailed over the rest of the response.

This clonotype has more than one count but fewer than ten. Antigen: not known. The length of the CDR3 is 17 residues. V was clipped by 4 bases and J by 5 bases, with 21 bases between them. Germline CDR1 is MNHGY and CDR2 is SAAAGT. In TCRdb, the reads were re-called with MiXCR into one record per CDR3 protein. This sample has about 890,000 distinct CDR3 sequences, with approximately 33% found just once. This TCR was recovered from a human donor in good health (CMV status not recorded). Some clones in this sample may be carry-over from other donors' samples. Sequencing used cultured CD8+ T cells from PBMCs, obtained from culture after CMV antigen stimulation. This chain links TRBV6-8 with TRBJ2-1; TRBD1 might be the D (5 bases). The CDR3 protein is CASSSRSRFAGHNEQFF. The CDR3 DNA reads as TGTGCCAGCAGTTCGCGGTCACGTTTCGCAGGGCACAATGAGCAGTTCTTC.